The 29 T cell receptor beta chains below were found in one sample sequenced in a study of blood T cell repertoires in COVID-19. The data were produced by immunoSEQ multiplex PCR, yet TCRdb's version contains in-frame clones alone and is incomplete. The data show approximately 200,000 clones, with approximately 79% seen just once and 5.1% held by the top ten. Sequencing was done on a sample of peripheral blood. All receptors derive from a human donor in a cohort sampled during active COVID-19.

The rearrangement joins TRBV15 to TRBJ1-5; D remains unclear. This CDR3 is built from 16 residues. The germline CDR1 and CDR2 sequences are LNHNV and YYDKDF (reference sequence). Trimming stripped 2 bases from V and 3 bases from J, with 14 bases between. CDR3 residues: CATSRTSGGSNQPQHF. CDR3 sequence (DNA): TGTGCCACCAGCAGAACCTCCGGAGGATCCAATCAGCCCCAGCATTTT.

The chain is built from TRBV7-2 and TRBJ2-7, with no clear D. The CDR3 consists of 13 residues. V was pared by 0 bases and J by 3 bases, with 6 bases between. The germline CDR1 and CDR2 sequences are SGHTA and FQGNSA. The CDR3 is CASSLARGYEQYF. As DNA, the CDR3 is TGTGCCAGCAGCTTAGCGCGAGGCTACGAGCAGTACTTC.

In this sample, this clone turned up once. The chain combines TRBV28 with TRBJ2-2; 8 nucleotides agree with TRBD2. Germline CDR1 MDHEN, CDR2 SYDVKM. V trimming: 2 bases; J trimming: 7 bases; junction bases outside the gene matches: 12. The length of the CDR3 is 17 residues. For the CDR3, the DNA is TGTGCCAGCAGTTTACCCCCTATAGCGGGAATACTCGGGGAGCTGTTTTTT. It translates to CASSLPPIAGILGELFF.

The chain couples TRBV4-1 to TRBJ2-7; possibly TRBD1 for D (6 bases). CDR3 size: 15 residues. Trimming pared 1 base from V and 0 bases from J, leaving 10 bases between. Germline lookup yields CDR1 MGHRA and CDR2 YSYEKL. CDR3 residues: CASSQGTANSYEQYF. DNA for the CDR3: TGCGCCAGCAGCCAAGGGACAGCGAACTCCTACGAGCAGTACTTC.

The chain has TRBV7-2 and TRBJ1-4; 11 positions match TRBD1. V lost 2 bases and J lost 4; bases outside the gene matches: 3. Germline V gene lookup returns CDR1 SGHTA and CDR2 FQGNSA. The CDR3 extends over 16 amino acids. CDR3 DNA sequence: TGTGCCAGCAGCTTAACCGGGACAGGGGGTAATGAAAAACTGTTTTTT. Encoded protein: CASSLTGTGGNEKLFF.

J is TRBJ1-1 and V is TRBV18, with D perhaps matching TRBD1 (5 bases). The CDR3 loop spans 15 amino acids. V lost 0 bases and J lost 4, with 12 bases in between. Germline V gene sequence: CDR1 KGHSH, CDR2 LQKENI. The CDR3 DNA is TGTGCCAGCTCACCACCTTTGGGGGGAATCACTGAAGCTTTCTTT. Translated: CASSPPLGGITEAFF.

The rearrangement joins TRBV6-1 to TRBJ1-3, with D unclear. V lost 2 bases and J 0 bases, leaving 5 bases between the germline ends. Per the germline V gene, CDR1 is MNHNS and CDR2 is SASEGT. CDR3 size: 14 residues. The CDR3 DNA is TGTGCCAGCAGTGAATCTTCCTCTGGAAACACCATATATTTT. This codes for CASSESSSGNTIYF.

Notes on this clone: A junction boundary mismatches the germline segment, possibly from a read error. The chain recombines TRBV9 with TRBJ2-7, with 10 bases aligning to TRBD2. From germline, CDR1 is SGDLS and CDR2 YYNGEE. This CDR3 has 17 residues. The CDR3 coding sequence is TGCGCCCGCACCGCAGCGGGGGGGCTAGCGGGGTTCTACGAGCAGTACTTC. It encodes CARTAAGGLAGFYEQYF.

DNA for the CDR3: TGTGCCAGCAGCTCCGAGGGAAACACCATATATTTT. This translates into CASSSEGNTIYF. The chain is built from TRBV7-6 and TRBJ1-3; no reliable D call. Per germline, CDR1 SGHVS and CDR2 FNYEAQ. With 4 bases removed from V and 4 bases from J, the gap between germline ends came to 5 bases. The length of the CDR3 is 12 residues.

The rearrangement uses TRBV6-4 and TRBJ2-1; D may be TRBD2 (5 bases). The ends were cut back, 7 bases at V and 4 bases at J, with 11 bases in the middle. The CDR3 is 13 amino acids. Germline-derived CDR1 and CDR2 are MRHNA and SNTAGT. The CDR3: CASTPDSYNEQFF. As DNA, the CDR3 is TGTGCCAGCACCCCGGACTCTTACAATGAGCAGTTCTTC.

The J gene is TRBJ2-5, the V gene TRBV7-9, with 8 bases aligning to TRBD1. This CDR3 has 14 residues. V lost 5 bases to trimming and J lost 4 bases; unmatched junction nucleotides: 6. Germline loops: CDR1 SEHNR, CDR2 FQNEAQ (reference sequence). The CDR3 spells CASSASTGVETQYF. The CDR3 coding sequence is TGTGCCAGCAGCGCCTCGACAGGGGTAGAGACCCAGTACTTC.

This clone was seen more than once but under ten times. The V and J genes are TRBV3-1 (or the pseudogene TRBV3-2) and TRBJ2-5; TRBD1 aligns across 7 bases. Trimming removed 6 bases from V and 5 bases from J; junction bases left unmatched: 9. CDR1 LGHDT and CDR2 YNNKEL come from the germline V gene (reference sequence). There are 14 residues in the CDR3. The CDR3 protein is CASSSRQGGETQYF. DNA of the CDR3: TGTGCCAGCAGTTCTCGACAGGGCGGGGAGACCCAGTACTTC.

This sequence joins TRBV6-2 or TRBV6-3 and TRBJ2-2; TRBD2 is a possible D gene (5 bases). Germline V lookup: CDR1 MNHEY, CDR2 SVGEGT. The CDR3 extends over 13 amino acids. Trimming shortened V by 2 bases and J by 5 bases, and 6 bases separated the two germline ends. The CDR3 DNA reads as TGTGCCAGCAGTTACCGGGAAACCGGGGAGCTGTTTTTT. Residues: CASSYRETGELFF.

The chain carries TRBV30 and TRBJ2-3; possible D gene TRBD2, 5 bases. CDR1 and CDR2 (germline): GTSNPN, SVGIG (reference sequence). CDR3 size: 11 residues. V lost 7 bases to trimming and J lost 7 bases, with 12 bases between them. The CDR3 DNA follows: TGTGCCTTCTTAGGCGGGCATACGCAGTATTTT. This encodes CAFLGGHTQYF.

This clone was counted once. The chain employs TRBV20-1 and TRBJ2-6; D is ambiguous. Trimming left V 3 bases short and J 2 bases short, with 8 bases between. Germline V CDR1 and CDR2: DFQATT, SNEGSKA (reference sequence). CDR3 length: 14 amino acids. CDR3 coding DNA: TGCAGTGCTAGTCGTCAGGCTGGGGCCAACGTCCTGACTTTC. Encoded protein: CSASRQAGANVLTF.

This sequence joins TRBV9 and TRBJ2-7; TRBD1 agrees at 11 bases. The CDR3 is made up of 16 amino acids. CDR1 is SGDLS, CDR2 YYNGEE, per germline. The trim removed 0 bases at V and 3 bases at J, leaving 5 bases unmatched. In nucleotides, the CDR3 is TGTGCCAGCAGCGTAGGAGGGACAGGGGGGTACTACGAGCAGTACTTC. This encodes CASSVGGTGGYYEQYF.

This clone was found a few times. A much larger clone differs from this one at a single base, so this may be a read error. The J gene is TRBJ1-5, the V gene TRBV27, with TRBD1 matching over 7 bases. V was clipped by 3 bases and J by 4 bases; unmatched bases: 0. The CDR3 totals 13 residues. Germline CDR1 reads MNHEY; CDR2 reads SMNVEV (reference sequence). CDR3 DNA sequence: TGTGCCAGCAGTTTGGGACAGAATCAGCCCCAGCATTTT. It encodes CASSLGQNQPQHF.

The chain links TRBV28 to TRBJ1-1, with D possibly TRBD1 on 6 matching bases. V lost 6 bases and J lost 0, with 14 bases in between. The CDR3 loop spans 15 amino acids. Germline lookup yields CDR1 MDHEN and CDR2 SYDVKM. CDR3 residues: CASSPIQGMNTEAFF. As DNA, the CDR3 is TGTGCCAGCAGCCCGATACAGGGTATGAACACTGAAGCTTTCTTT.

This clone is a singleton in its sample. The V call is TRBV30, the J call TRBJ2-6; perhaps TRBD1 as D (6 bases). Germline assignment: CDR1 GTSNPN and CDR2 SVGIG (reference sequence). The CDR3 is 15 residues long. V shed 5 bases and J shed 4 bases, with 15 bases lying between them. CDR3 amino acids: CAWGGRGIGANVLTF. The CDR3, as DNA: TGTGCCTGGGGAGGCAGGGGAATAGGGGCCAACGTCCTGACTTTC.

The chain has TRBV7-2 and TRBJ2-5; 11 bases are shared with TRBD2. Trimming cost V 1 base and J 10 bases; bases outside gene matches: 14. The CDR3 extends over 17 amino acids. CDR1 SGHTA and CDR2 FQGNSA come from the germline V gene. CDR3 protein: CASSLGGGGRLAGGQYF. The CDR3 DNA is TGTGCCAGCAGCTTAGGGGGAGGGGGTAGGCTAGCGGGAGGCCAGTACTTC.

This chain joins TRBV9 and TRBJ2-2, with D possibly being TRBD2 (5 bases). Germline assignment: CDR1 SGDLS and CDR2 YYNGEE. V lost 0 bases to trimming and J lost 6 bases, with 15 bases between them. The CDR3 totals 16 residues. CDR3 in DNA: TGTGCCAGCAGCGTAGTTGACGGGATTGTTGCCGGGGAGCTGTTTTTT. Translating it yields CASSVVDGIVAGELFF.

This rearrangement joins TRBV30 to TRBJ2-1; possible D gene TRBD2, 5 bases. The CDR3 is made up of 15 amino acids. Looked up from germline, CDR1 is GTSNPN and CDR2 is SVGIG (reference sequence). The V end lost 2 bases, the J end lost 7 bases, and 18 bases lay between the germline ends. The CDR3 DNA reads TGTGCCTGGAGTATGGTAGCGTTGGCGGAAAATGAGCAGTTCTTC. The encoded protein is CAWSMVALAENEQFF.

The rearrangement joins TRBV3-1 (or the pseudogene TRBV3-2) to TRBJ2-7; 10 bases align to TRBD2. The CDR3 runs 15 residues. Germline loops: CDR1 LGHDT, CDR2 YNNKEL (reference sequence). V lost 4 bases and J lost 2; bases outside the gene matches: 5. CDR3 sequence: CASSLGTSGAYEQYF. The CDR3 bases are TGTGCCAGCAGCCTTGGTACTAGCGGGGCCTACGAGCAGTACTTC.

In its sample, this clone was seen once. The chain combines TRBV6-1 with TRBJ2-7, with 8 bases aligning to TRBD2. The V gene's germline CDR1 is MNHNS and CDR2 SASEGT. The V gene end was trimmed by 4 bases and the J gene end by 0 bases; junction bases not matched to a gene: 8. CDR3 length equals 16 residues. Here the CDR3 reads CASSVTSELSSYEQYF. CDR3 DNA: TGTGCCAGCAGTGTGACTAGCGAATTGAGCTCCTACGAGCAGTACTTC.

The rearrangement links TRBV30 to TRBJ1-2; 11 nucleotides match TRBD1. The J segment lost 8 bases and the V segment lost 3 bases, leaving 5 bases of the junction unmatched. Germline V gives CDR1 GTSNPN, CDR2 SVGIG (reference sequence). The CDR3 has 13 residues. CDR3 nucleotide sequence: TGTGCCTGGAGCCCGGGACAGGGGGGAGGCTACACCTTC. Translated, it gives CAWSPGQGGGYTF.

This clone was seen a few times. The V call is TRBV7-9, the J call TRBJ1-2; 7 bases match TRBD1. The CDR3 runs 14 residues. From germline, CDR1 is SEHNR and CDR2 FQNEAQ (reference sequence). With V trimmed by 4 bases and J by 4 bases, 6 bases remained unmatched. CDR3 in amino acids: CASSSQGGIYGYTF. The CDR3 coding sequence is TGTGCCAGCAGCTCCCAAGGGGGCATCTATGGCTACACCTTC.

The chain recombines TRBV28 with TRBJ1-4; 7 positions agree with TRBD1. Germline CDR1 reads MDHEN; CDR2 reads SYDVKM. V lost 4 bases, J lost 0 bases, and 8 bases stayed unmatched. This CDR3 is 17 amino acids long. CDR3 region: CASSSWVGQATNEKLFF. CDR3 coding DNA: TGTGCCAGCAGTTCCTGGGTAGGACAGGCAACTAATGAAAAACTGTTTTTT.

This clone is a singleton in its sample. The J gene is TRBJ2-2, the V gene TRBV14; 7 bases are shared with TRBD1. The CDR3 consists of 16 residues. The junction had 7 bases not matched to a gene; V was cut back by 4 bases and J by 2 bases. The V gene's germline CDR1 is SGHDN and CDR2 FVKESK. CDR3 region: CASSRWTGLNTGELFF. CDR3 DNA sequence: TGTGCCAGCAGCCGCTGGACAGGTCTTAACACCGGGGAGCTGTTTTTT.

This clone was recorded a few times. The chain links TRBV19 to TRBJ1-1; D is ambiguous. Germline values: CDR1 LNHDA, CDR2 SQIVND (reference sequence). The CDR3 totals 14 residues. Between the trimmed V and J ends, which lost 1 base and 7 bases, there was a span of 13 bases. The CDR3 DNA reads TGTGCCAGTAGTATAGTGGGAGGATCGCGTGAAGCTTTCTTT. Amino acid sequence: CASSIVGGSREAFF. The entire variable domain, with the rest obtained from reference TRBV19 and TRBJ1-1, is as follows: DGGITQSPKYLFRKEGQNVTLSCEQNLNHDAMYWYRQDPGQGLRLIYYSQIVNDFQKGDIAEGYSVSREKKESFPLTVTSAQKNPTAFYLCASSIVGGSREAFFGQGTRLTVV.